The source of this T cell receptor beta chain is a study of immune evolution from preneoplasia to lung adenocarcinoma. V lost 8 bases to trimming and J lost 4 bases; unmatched junction nucleotides: 8. Germline loops: CDR1 SNHLY, CDR2 FYNNEI. The CDR3 sequence is 16 residues long. Histologic diagnosis was independently verified by two lung pathologists. As regards this clone: Antigen specificity is unknown.

Study observations and caveats: T cell clonality was higher in KRAS-mutant than EGFR-mutant or wild-type nodules. Clonality was highest in normal lung, lower in later-stage lesions apparently.

This table comes from immunoSEQ multiplex PCR, and its TCRdb copy is limited to in-frame clones, with some not included. The table lists some 15,000 clones, approximately 85% of them singletons. The V and J genes are TRBV2 and TRBJ2-6; 10 nucleotides align to TRBD1. The sequencing sample was made of FFPE lung adenocarcinoma in situ tissue. The source is an older donor with lung adenocarcinoma. CDR3 residues: CASDDRGLSGANVLTF. The CDR3 nucleotides are TGTGCCAGCGATGACAGGGGGCTCTCGGGGGCCAACGTCCTGACTTTC.